This is a list of T cell receptor beta chains from one sample in a study of Ad26.COV2.S vaccination and SARS-CoV-2 variants. Some clones are missing from TCRdb's copy, which holds only in-frame ones; the method was immunoSEQ multiplex PCR. The sample has 350,000 to 500,000 clones, more than 75% seen once. Sequencing was performed on peripheral blood, taken in a trial of Ad26.COV2.S vaccine versus placebo. All receptors derive from a person between 18 and 60 years old who received the Ad26.COV2.S COVID-19 vaccine or a placebo. The CDR3 runs from the conserved cysteine through the conserved F or W.

v_call cdr3_aa
TRBV5-4 CASSSLKTGGKMNTEAFF
TRBV7-8 CASSLGTGYGYTF
TRBV5-6 CASSLLRGLPQETQYF
TRBV11-3 CASSSGEGYEQYF
TRBV5-1 CASSYGQGSSGNTIYF
TRBV30 CAWSVRAGANVLTF
TRBV6-5 CATGTGGGRTEAFF
TRBV15 CATSRDKGTEAFF
TRBV7-9 CASSLGSDASQPQHF
TRBV3-1/TRBV3-2 CAGLRDVKNIQYF
TRBV9 CASSVAGQGSYEQYF
TRBV7-9 CASSRARGLSSTDTQYF
TRBV7-7 CASSLGQGITGELFF
TRBV20-1 CSARDHGYTF